This record looks at one TCR beta chain sequence and its context. Its antigen is not yet known. No base quality information exists; no much larger clone differs at one position. Ends trimmed: V by 5 bases, J by 8 bases; bases unmatched to a gene: 10. CDR3 length: 17 amino acids, cysteine to phenylalanine. CDR3 DNA only is kept here, 51 bases in frame from base 1. CDR1 and CDR2 are drawn from the germline V gene: SGHNT, YENEEA. TCRbeta CDR3 regions were amplified from genomic DNA using the immunoSEQ Assay, a bias-controlled multiplex PCR. As for the authors' bioinformatics: Within the assay, amplification of reference gene primers was used to estimate how many nucleated cells each sample contained. To quantify the absolute abundance of each unique TCRbeta CDR3 rearrangement, sequence reads were collapsed and filtered. For each sample, productive Simpson clonality was calculated as the square root of Simpson's diversity index over productive rearrangements. The clones in this table, taken by TCRdb from immuneACCESS, are in-frame only. Not every clone is retained; where verified, under half of the shortfall comes from an unresolved V gene, and the cause of the rest is unknown. V and J calls and clone size follow that table, whereas D and trimming were derived from the DNA. Counted in this sample were approximately 210,000 clones; roughly nine tenths of them appeared once. The ten most abundant clones make up 1% to 1.5% of the sample.

The collaborating institutions used their own protocols to collect whole blood in K2EDTA tubes. For TCRbeta analysis, collaborators shipped samples in one of three forms: frozen whole blood, isolated PBMCs, or DNA extracted from either of those sample types. This sample is part of a study of blood T cell repertoires in COVID-19 (TCRdb year 2020). For the study in its entirety: Collaborator samples came from the United States, Italy and Spain and covered acute and convalescent phases of COVID-19. The samples were drawn from the first 160 participants of the ongoing ImmuneRACE study and from 950 to 1,500 subjects provided by 6 global collaborators. HLA class I and class II types, where available, came from metadata supplied by the sample provider rather than from assay-based typing. Nearly every sample came with metadata listing a de-identified subject ID, COVID-19 status, age in years and sex. A freely available public database, intended as a resource for researchers studying the immune response to SARS-CoV-2, is where the repertoires were released. The prospective study material was composed of cDNA or gDNA derived from T cells, B-cell-depleted T cells, or PBMCs. The dataset comprised deeply sampled blood TCRbeta repertoires from subjects exposed to, actively infected with, or recovered from COVID-19. Broader findings and caveats from the paper: The quantity of clinical and demographic metadata differed by source and by participant and was supplied without curation.

Recombination linked TRBV11-3 to TRBJ2-1; 15 central nucleotides agree with TRBD2. The clonotype originates from a young man with acute or convalescent COVID-19. The sequenced material came from peripheral blood. The CDR3 protein is CASSGGTSGRSGDEQFF. In nucleotides, the sequence is TGTGCCAGCAGCGGGGGGACTAGCGGGAGGAGCGGAGATGAGCAGTTCTTC.